Listed here are 26 T cell receptor beta chains from one sample, sequenced in a study of blood T cells in healthy people across ages (dated by TCRdb to 2014 to 2015). The protocol used for the library was 5' RACE. The listed sequencing device is Illumina HiSeq 2500. The second PCR ran for about 6 to 12 cycles and used a J-beta primer mix along with a sample-barcoded 5' primer. Using fastp at Q25 and MiXCR, TCRdb reprocessed the public reads and kept productive beta chains. Entries that share a CDR3 protein sequence are merged under the most common genes and DNA. The sample table shows under 1,100,000 distinct CDR3 sequences, and around 27% are seen once. The top ten hold less than 0.85% of the sample. These data were also reused for a study on T cells of mothers and their children.

The material sequenced was blood. These receptors all come from a girl aged 2 to 10 in good health.

This clonotype occurred a few times. The rearrangement uses TRBV28 and TRBJ1-6; TRBD1 matches at 9 bases. The V and J ends lost 2 bases and 8 bases, in that order; junction bases with no gene match: 10. Germline V gives CDR1 MDHEN, CDR2 SYDVKM. There are 17 residues in the CDR3. DNA for the CDR3: TGTGCCAGCAGTTTAGATTGGCGGACAGGGGACGATTCACCCCTCCACTTT. Its protein is CASSLDWRTGDDSPLHF.

This clonotype has ten or more counts. The chain couples TRBV7-2 to TRBJ2-2; perhaps TRBD2 as D (5 bases). Germline V gene sequence: CDR1 SGHTA, CDR2 FQGNSA. The CDR3 runs 14 residues. V lost 4 bases and J lost 4, with 10 bases in between. The CDR3 region is CASSYTAGTGELFF. CDR3 DNA sequence: TGTGCCAGCAGCTACACCGCGGGCACCGGGGAGCTGTTTTTT.

The gene calls are TRBV20-1 and TRBJ2-2; 8 positions agree with TRBD1. J was trimmed by 5 bases and V by 5 bases; bases with no gene match: 7. This CDR3 is built from 14 residues. The germline V gene has CDR1 DFQATT and CDR2 SNEGSKA (reference sequence). The CDR3 DNA reads TGCAGTGCTCAGGACAGGGTGGAGACCGGGGAGCTGTTTTTT. Protein product: CSAQDRVETGELFF.

V usage is TRBV6-1 and J usage is TRBJ2-5, with 11 bases fitting TRBD1. TRBJ2-7 explains the end of the DNA better; the J call may be wrong. CDR1 is MNHNS and CDR2 is SASEGT in the germline V gene. The CDR3 is made up of 14 amino acids. CDR3 sequence reads: CASSEGQGVYEQYF. For the CDR3, the DNA is TGTGCCAGCAGTGAGGGACAGGGGGTCTACGAGCAGTACTTC.

The rearrangement joins TRBV11-2 to TRBJ1-2, with D uncertain. Trimming took off 5 bases at V and 2 bases at J, with 9 bases between the two ends. Germline CDR1 is SGHAT and CDR2 is FQNNGV. The CDR3 contains 13 residues. The CDR3 region is CASSGITNYGYTF. In DNA, the CDR3 is TGTGCCAGCAGCGGGATCACCAACTATGGCTACACCTTC.

The rearrangement uses TRBV29-1 and TRBJ1-1; D may be TRBD1 (5 bases). The CDR3 is 15 amino acids. Germline CDR1 is SQVTM and CDR2 is ANQGSEA. Trimming removed 4 bases at V and 4 bases at J, with 19 bases between. CDR3 amino acids: CSVAFDSLLSTEAFF. In nucleotides, the CDR3 is TGCAGCGTTGCTTTCGACAGTCTGTTATCCACTGAAGCTTTCTTT.

This clonotype appeared a few times. The chain links TRBV29-1 to TRBJ2-7; D might be TRBD1 (5 bases). The germline CDR1 and CDR2 sequences are SQVTM and ANQGSEA. The V gene lost 1 base and the J gene lost 3 bases, with 10 bases spanning the gap. The CDR3 covers 13 residues. The DNA of the CDR3 is TGCAGCGTTGAAGGTCACAGGAGCTACGAGCAGTACTTC. Protein sequence: CSVEGHRSYEQYF.

The V gene is TRBV7-9, the J gene TRBJ2-5, with unresolved D. The J call may be faulty, since TRBJ2-1 better matches the DNA end. From germline, CDR1 is SEHNR and CDR2 FQNEAQ (reference sequence). This CDR3 comprises 13 residues. For the CDR3, the DNA is TGTGCCAGCAGGCATAAGAGTCGGGATGAGCAGTTCTTC. Translation: CASRHKSRDEQFF.

This clonotype appeared once. The chain carries TRBV7-9 and TRBJ2-5; the match to TRBD1 covers 7 bases. The CDR3 loop spans 13 amino acids. Germline trimming cut 4 bases from V and 4 bases from J; bases unmatched to any gene: 3. Germline V gives CDR1 SEHNR, CDR2 FQNEAQ (reference sequence). This CDR3 is CASSWTGPETQYF. CDR3 in DNA: TGTGCCAGCAGCTGGACAGGTCCAGAGACCCAGTACTTC.

The CDR3 is CASRDRGNQPQHF. The DNA for the CDR3 is TGTGCCAGCAGGGACAGGGGCAATCAGCCCCAGCATTTT. The gene calls are TRBV12-3 or TRBV12-4 and TRBJ1-5; 8 bases fit TRBD1. The CDR3 covers 13 residues. Trimming at V came to 6 bases and at J to 2 bases, leaving 0 bases not matched to a gene.

This clonotype came up a few times. The chain employs TRBV2 and TRBJ1-4; TRBD1 might be the D (5 bases). CDR1 is SNHLY, CDR2 FYNNEI, per germline. The ends were cut back, 7 bases at V and 7 bases at J, with 13 bases in the middle. This CDR3 is 13 amino acids long. In nucleotides, the CDR3 is TGTGCCAGCAAGCGGGGGACGAGTGAAAAACTGTTTTTT. Translation gives CASKRGTSEKLFF.

This clonotype was seen only a few times. The chain combines TRBV4-3 with TRBJ1-6; TRBD1 might be the D (5 bases). Trimming took 0 bases from V and 5 from J, leaving 11 bases between them. The CDR3 runs to 16 residues. Germline CDR1 LGHNA, CDR2 YSLEER. The CDR3 reads CASSQDRGGNNSPLHF. CDR3 nucleotides: TGCGCCAGCAGCCAAGATCGGGGGGGAAATAATTCACCCCTCCACTTT.

As to this clonotype: At one of its ends the junction is not consistent with the germline gene, which may arise from a read error. CDR3 region: CVSSGPTDTQYF. DNA of the CDR3: TGTGTCAGCAGTGGGCCCACAGATACGCAGTATTTT. V is TRBV28 and J is TRBJ2-3, with D hard to call. Germline loops: CDR1 MDHEN, CDR2 SYDVKM. CDR3 size: 12 residues.

The genes are TRBV29-1 and TRBJ1-1; D not certain. CDR3 size: 13 residues. CDR1 and CDR2 from the germline V gene are SQVTM and ANQGSEA. V lost 7 bases and J lost 0, with 12 bases in between. The CDR3 region is CSEAGRLNTEAFF. The CDR3 DNA is TGCAGCGAGGCAGGACGGCTGAACACTGAAGCTTTCTTT.

The chain recombines TRBV20-1 with TRBJ2-1; the D call may be TRBD1 or TRBD2 (10 bases each). The CDR3 spans 20 residues. Trimming removed 6 bases from V and 8 bases from J, with 38 bases in between. The germline CDR1 and CDR2 sequences are DFQATT and SNEGSKA (reference sequence). CDR3: CSAPLVPGQGISGRADEQFF. Here the CDR3 DNA reads TGCAGTGCCCCACTCGTCCCGGGACAGGGGATAAGCGGGAGGGCCGATGAGCAGTTCTTC.

A single count supports this clonotype. The J gene is TRBJ2-5, the V gene TRBV4-3; a weak D match, TRBD2 (6 bases). The J call may be mistaken, given a closer DNA end match to TRBJ2-7. The CDR3 is 16 residues long. The germline gives CDR1 LGHNA, CDR2 YSLEER. CDR3 DNA sequence: TGCGCCAGCAGCCAAAGTGTTGGCGGGGCTCGCTACGAGCAGTACTTC. Protein sequence: CASSQSVGGARYEQYF.

The chain has TRBV7-2 and TRBJ2-2, with 8 bases aligning to TRBD2. The CDR3 totals 17 residues. V was clipped by 1 base and J by 3 bases; unmatched bases: 7. Germline CDR1 reads SGHTA; CDR2 reads FQGNSA. The CDR3 DNA reads as TGTGCCAGCAGCTTAGGGGGTCTAGCGGGCTACACCGGGGAGCTGTTTTTT. Translating it yields CASSLGGLAGYTGELFF.

This chain uses TRBV12-3 or TRBV12-4 with TRBJ1-2; 8 bases are shared with TRBD1. CDR3 length: 14 residues. V was pared by 6 bases and J by 6 bases, with 9 bases of the junction left unmatched. The CDR3 here is CASSPGQGSNGYTF. Written as DNA, the CDR3 is TGTGCCAGCAGCCCCGGACAGGGATCGAATGGCTACACCTTC.

This clonotype has just a few counts. This chain joins TRBV3-1 and TRBJ1-2, with a weak D call TRBD1 (5 bases). Germline-derived CDR1 and CDR2 are LGHDT and YNNKEL (reference sequence). The CDR3 has 14 amino acids. V lost 5 bases, J lost 8 bases, and 18 bases lay in between. The CDR3 region has the DNA TGTGCCAGCAGCTATTCGGGGCATATAGGAGGCTACACCTTC. Its protein is CASSYSGHIGGYTF.

The chain has TRBV4-3 and TRBJ2-5; no firm D call. CDR1 LGHNA and CDR2 YSLEER come from the germline V gene. The CDR3 totals 13 residues. Trimming left V 0 bases short and J 11 bases short, with 13 bases between. Here the CDR3 reads CASSQDRSLEQYF. The CDR3 coding sequence is TGCGCCAGCAGCCAAGACAGGTCTTTAGAGCAGTACTTC.

The V call is TRBV29-1, the J call TRBJ2-5; D gene uncertain. The J call is uncertain, as TRBJ2-1 better fits the DNA end. The CDR3 extends over 12 amino acids. CDR1 is SQVTM, CDR2 ANQGSEA, per germline. Here the CDR3 DNA reads TGCAGCGTTGAACCCGTCTACAATGAGCAGTTCTTC. This codes for CSVEPVYNEQFF.

The genes are TRBV7-8 and TRBJ1-1; D is perhaps TRBD1 (5 bases). CDR3 size: 12 residues. V was clipped by 1 base and J by 11 bases, with 11 bases between them. Germline V CDR1 and CDR2: SGHVS, FQNEAQ. CDR3 sequence reads: CASSLVVGGAFF. The CDR3 nucleotides read TGTGCCAGCAGCTTAGTAGTGGGGGGGGCTTTCTTT.

The chain combines TRBV20-1 with TRBJ2-7, with 9 nucleotides matching TRBD1. This CDR3 comprises 14 residues. Germline V gene sequence: CDR1 DFQATT, CDR2 SNEGSKA (reference sequence). V dropped 5 bases and J dropped 3; count of bases not matched to a gene: 8. CDR3: CSAYHRDRVYEQYF. CDR3 in DNA: TGCAGTGCTTACCACCGGGACAGGGTCTACGAGCAGTACTTC.

The V gene is TRBV29-1, the J gene TRBJ1-2; 8 nucleotides align to TRBD1. CDR1 is SQVTM and CDR2 is ANQGSEA in the germline V gene. The CDR3 spans 15 residues. V was clipped by 4 bases and J by 5 bases; unmatched bases: 12. Here the CDR3 DNA reads TGCAGCGTTGTCAATGGGGCAGGACAGGGATATGGCTACACCTTC. Translated: CSVVNGAGQGYGYTF. The entire variable domain, with the rest obtained from reference TRBV29-1 and TRBJ1-2, is as follows: SAVISQKPSRDICQRGTSLTIQCQVDSQVTMMFWYRQQPGQSLTLIATANQGSEATYESGFVIDKFPISRPNLTFSTLTVSNMSPEDSSIYLCSVVNGAGQGYGYTFGSGTRLTVV.

The V call is TRBV11-2, the J call TRBJ2-1; the D is unclear. Judging by the DNA end, TRBJ2-5 fits better; the J call may be wrong. The length of the CDR3 is 14 residues. Germline-derived CDR1 and CDR2 are SGHAT and FQNNGV. The CDR3 DNA reads TGTGCCAGCAGCTTAGGACTGATGGGGGAGACCCAGTACTTC. Translated, it gives CASSLGLMGETQYF.

This clonotype was recorded a few times. This chain uses TRBV7-9 with TRBJ2-5; D is uncertain. The DNA end is more similar to TRBJ2-7, so the J call may be wrong. CDR3 length: 13 amino acids. From germline, CDR1 is SEHNR and CDR2 FQNEAQ (reference sequence). The CDR3 DNA reads as TGTGCCAGCTCGAAGCTCCTGACCAACGAGCAGTACTTC. Translating it yields CASSKLLTNEQYF.